This T cell receptor (beta chain) was sequenced during a study of blood T cell repertoires in COVID-19. For the study at large: The United States, Italy and Spain supplied acute and convalescent COVID-19 samples. In each case, the material was cDNA or gDNA derived from T cells, B-cell-depleted T cells, or PBMCs.

Trimming pared 5 bases from V and 2 bases from J, leaving 9 bases between. The CDR3 loop spans 13 amino acids. As originally analysed: Reference gene primer amplification gave nucleated cell count estimates. Sequencing was performed with immunoSEQ multiplex PCR; in TCRdb, only in-frame clones are kept and a portion is missing. The D gene and trimming were derived from the DNA, and the V and J assignments and clone size from that table. The sample carries around 63,000 clones, around 80% recorded once. This clone showed up just a few times. The receptor's source is a man aged 55 to 70 with acute or convalescent COVID-19. Sample: peripheral blood. The chain recombines TRBV12-3 or TRBV12-4 with TRBJ1-2; D possibly corresponds to TRBD1 (6 bases). The CDR3 spells CASSGQTNYGYTF. CDR3 nucleotides: TGTGCCAGCAGTGGACAGACCAACTATGGCTACACCTTC.